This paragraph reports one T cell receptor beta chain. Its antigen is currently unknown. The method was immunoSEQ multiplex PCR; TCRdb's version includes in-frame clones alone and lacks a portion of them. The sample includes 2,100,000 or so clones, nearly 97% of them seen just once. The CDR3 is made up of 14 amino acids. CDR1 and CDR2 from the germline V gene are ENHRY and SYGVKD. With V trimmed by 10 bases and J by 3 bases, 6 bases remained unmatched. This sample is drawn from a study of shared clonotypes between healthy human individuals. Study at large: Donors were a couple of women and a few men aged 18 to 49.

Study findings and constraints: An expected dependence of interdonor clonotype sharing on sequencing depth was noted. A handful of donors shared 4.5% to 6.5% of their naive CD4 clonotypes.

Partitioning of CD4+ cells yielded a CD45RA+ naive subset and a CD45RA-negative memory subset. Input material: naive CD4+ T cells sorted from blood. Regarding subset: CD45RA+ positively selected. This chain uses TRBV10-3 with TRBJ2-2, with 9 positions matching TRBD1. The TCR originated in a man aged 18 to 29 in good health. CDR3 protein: CATRDRAHTGELFF. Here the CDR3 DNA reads TGTGCCACGAGGGACAGGGCCCACACCGGGGAGCTGTTTTTT.